This T cell receptor beta chain was captured in a study of blood T cell repertoires in COVID-19. Background on the study: The United States, Italy and Spain were the sources of the acute and convalescent COVID-19 samples.

Using immunoSEQ multiplex PCR, the repertoire was profiled, and TCRdb retains in-frame clones only, with some absent. The table lists 330,000 or so clones, around 90% of them singletons. Input material: peripheral blood. The sequence derives from a woman aged 55-70 years with COVID-19, enrolled during active disease.

The CDR3 loop is CASSVLTQDYGYTF. The CDR3 DNA is TGTGCCAGCAGTGTCCTTACTCAGGACTATGGCTACACCTTC. The J gene is TRBJ1-2, the V gene TRBV2; D is undetermined. The CDR3 has 14 residues. In germline, CDR1 is SNHLY, CDR2 FYNNEI. Deletions cut 4 bases from V and 3 bases from J, with 12 bases between.